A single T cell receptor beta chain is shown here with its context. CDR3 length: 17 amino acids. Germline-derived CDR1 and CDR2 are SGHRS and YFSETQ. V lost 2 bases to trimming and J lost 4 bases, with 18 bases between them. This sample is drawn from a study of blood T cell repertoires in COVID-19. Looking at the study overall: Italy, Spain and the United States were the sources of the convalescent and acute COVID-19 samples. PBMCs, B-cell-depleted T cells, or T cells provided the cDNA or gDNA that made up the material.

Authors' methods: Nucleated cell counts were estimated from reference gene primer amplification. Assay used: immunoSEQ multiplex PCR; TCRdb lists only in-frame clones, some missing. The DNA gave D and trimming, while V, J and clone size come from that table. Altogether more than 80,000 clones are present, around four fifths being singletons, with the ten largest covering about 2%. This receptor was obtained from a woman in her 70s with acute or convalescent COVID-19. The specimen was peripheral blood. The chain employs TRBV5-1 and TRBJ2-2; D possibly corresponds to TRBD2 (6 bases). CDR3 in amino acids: CASSFIRGTDFTGELFF. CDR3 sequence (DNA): TGCGCCAGCAGCTTCATTCGGGGGACCGATTTCACCGGGGAGCTGTTTTTT.